These 25 T cell receptor beta chains were all obtained from the same sample, sequenced in a study of cytotoxic CD8 clonotypes in ibrutinib-treated CLL. TCRdb keeps only in-frame clones here, not all; method: immunoSEQ multiplex PCR. The sample carries some 200,000 clones, roughly three quarters recorded once. The sequencing used PBMCs, collected after 12 months of ibrutinib treatment. Source of these receptors: a human donor with chronic lymphocytic leukemia.

The CDR3: CASSLKGSYNEQFF. CDR3 sequence (DNA): TGTGCCAGCAGCTTAAAGGGCTCCTACAATGAGCAGTTCTTC. The chain couples TRBV7-6 to TRBJ2-1; D remains unclear. Germline lookup yields CDR1 SGHVS and CDR2 FNYEAQ. The CDR3 consists of 14 residues. Trimming left V 2 bases short and J 0 bases short, with 5 bases between. The complete variable domain, with remaining parts taken from reference TRBV7-6 and TRBJ2-1, reads GAGVSQSPRYKVTKRGQDVALRCDPISGHVSLYWYRQALGQGPEFLTYFNYEAQQDKSGLPNDRFSAERPEGSISTLTIQRTEQRDSAMYRCASSLKGSYNEQFFGPGTRLTVL.

This clone turned up a few times. The chain links TRBV7-8 to TRBJ1-1, with 10 nucleotides matching TRBD1. J gave up 0 bases and V 2 bases, and 3 bases lay outside the gene matches. Germline V gene lookup returns CDR1 SGHVS and CDR2 FQNEAQ. The CDR3 has 16 residues. DNA for the CDR3: TGTGCCAGCAGCTTAATCGGACAGGGGGTGAACACTGAAGCTTTCTTT. Encoded protein: CASSLIGQGVNTEAFF.

This chain links TRBV15 with TRBJ1-3; 7 nucleotides agree with TRBD1. Looked up from germline, CDR1 is LNHNV and CDR2 is YYDKDF (reference sequence). The CDR3 has 17 residues. V gave up 3 bases and J gave up 5 bases; unmatched junction bases: 13. CDR3 DNA sequence: TGTGCCACCAGCAGCCATGGTAGGGACAGCTGGCGAAACACCATATATTTT. Translated: CATSSHGRDSWRNTIYF.

In its sample, this clone was seen once. CDR3 sequence reads: CATRQASNQPQHF. The CDR3 nucleotides are TGTGCCACGAGGCAGGCTAGCAATCAGCCCCAGCATTTT. The chain employs TRBV2 and TRBJ1-5; no reliable D call. Germline V gene lookup returns CDR1 SNHLY and CDR2 FYNNEI. The CDR3 sequence is 13 residues long. V lost 10 bases to trimming and J lost 0 bases, with 10 bases between them.

V usage is TRBV7-9 and J usage is TRBJ2-7; D may match TRBD1 or TRBD2 (7 bases each). Germline CDR1 SEHNR, CDR2 FQNEAQ (reference sequence). CDR3 length: 16 residues. V was trimmed by 1 base and J by 0 bases, leaving 13 bases between them. The CDR3: CASSLVGGDSSYEQYF. The CDR3 DNA follows: TGTGCCAGCAGCTTAGTAGGGGGGGACAGCTCCTACGAGCAGTACTTC.

The chain's CDR3 is CASSFAPTGLPGRNTEAFF. The CDR3 DNA sequence: TGTGCCAGCAGCTTTGCCCCAACGGGACTCCCGGGTAGAAACACTGAAGCTTTCTTT. V gene TRBV11-3 combines with J gene TRBJ1-1; D is possibly TRBD1 (5 bases). The ends were cut back, 3 bases at V and 2 bases at J, with 25 bases in the middle. The CDR3 is 19 amino acids. Germline CDR1 and CDR2: SGHNT and YENEEA.

V is TRBV10-3 and J is TRBJ2-7; 8 bases are a match to TRBD1. V shed 0 bases and J 0 bases; nucleotides not matched to a gene: 7. This CDR3 has 17 amino acids. Germline CDR1 ENHRY, CDR2 SYGVKD. The DNA for the CDR3 is TGTGCCATCAGTGAGTCGTTGGGGGACAGGCACTCCTACGAGCAGTACTTC. It translates to CAISESLGDRHSYEQYF.

This chain uses TRBV19 with TRBJ2-4; TRBD1 or TRBD2 may be the D gene (5 bases each). This CDR3 has 12 residues. The V end was cut by 10 bases, the J end by 4 bases, with 11 bases between. Germline V gene data show CDR1 as LNHDA and CDR2 as SQIVND (reference sequence). The CDR3 DNA sequence: TGTGCCACCGGGACCGAAAAAAACATTCAGTACTTC. Its protein product is CATGTEKNIQYF.

The V and J genes are TRBV19 and TRBJ2-6; TRBD1 is a possible D gene (6 bases). Germline V gene sequence: CDR1 LNHDA, CDR2 SQIVND (reference sequence). CDR3 length: 18 residues. Trimming removed 4 bases at V and 0 bases at J, with 16 bases between. CDR3 loop: CASSTDSLPSSGANVLTF. In DNA, the CDR3 is TGTGCCAGTAGTACGGACAGTCTCCCTTCCTCTGGGGCCAACGTCCTGACTTTC.

The chain is built from TRBV7-3 and TRBJ2-5; 12 nucleotides align to TRBD2. The CDR3 runs to 16 residues. The V and J ends lost 3 bases and 1 base, in that order; junction bases with no gene match: 3. Germline CDR1 SGHTA, CDR2 FQGTGA. The CDR3 nucleotides are TGTGCCAGCAGCTTGACTAGCGGGGGTTTCCAAGAGACCCAGTACTTC. As protein: CASSLTSGGFQETQYF.

The J gene is TRBJ2-7, the V gene TRBV11-1; 9 nucleotides match TRBD1. Per the germline V gene, CDR1 is SGHAT and CDR2 is FQDESV (reference sequence). This CDR3 contains 14 residues. The trim removed 5 bases at V and 2 bases at J, leaving 4 bases unmatched. CDR3 bases: TGTGCCAGCAGCCCCCGGGACAGGGCCTACGAGCAGTACTTC. Translated, it gives CASSPRDRAYEQYF.

V gene TRBV5-4 combines with J gene TRBJ2-3; possible D gene TRBD1, 5 bases. Germline V CDR1 and CDR2: SGHNT, YYREEE (reference sequence). The CDR3 covers 15 residues. V lost 0 bases and J 2 bases, leaving 10 bases between the germline ends. CDR3 sequence: CASSLEDTYTDTQYF. Written as DNA, the CDR3 is TGTGCCAGCAGCTTGGAGGACACCTACACAGATACGCAGTATTTT.

The chain recombines TRBV28 with TRBJ2-7, with TRBD2 matching 16 bases. The V and J ends lost 2 bases and 5 bases, in that order; junction bases with no gene match: 12. In germline, CDR1 is MDHEN, CDR2 SYDVKM. The CDR3 totals 19 residues. In DNA, the CDR3 is TGTGCCAGCAGTTTACTGGGACTAGCGGGAGGGCTGGGGTCTAACGAGCAGTACTTC. Its protein product is CASSLLGLAGGLGSNEQYF.

This clone came up a few times. A much larger clone differs from this one at a single base, so this may be a read error. V is TRBV10-1 and J is TRBJ2-2, with unresolved D. CDR1 WNHNN and CDR2 SYGVQD come from the germline V gene (reference sequence). This CDR3 comprises 13 residues. Trimming pared 2 bases from V and 1 base from J, leaving 2 bases between. CDR3: CASSEGNTGELFF. CDR3 DNA: TGCGCCAGCAGTGAGGGGAACACCGGGGAGCTGTTTTTT.

This clone was detected a few times. The CDR3 here is CASIAANLYNEQFF. The CDR3 bases are TGTGCCAGCATTGCGGCGAACCTCTACAATGAGCAGTTCTTC. The rearrangement uses TRBV28 and TRBJ2-1; no reliable D call. Germline V lookup: CDR1 MDHEN, CDR2 SYDVKM. Trimming removed 7 bases at V and 3 bases at J, with 13 bases between. This CDR3 comprises 14 residues.

V usage is TRBV2 and J usage is TRBJ1-2; possible D gene TRBD1, 6 bases. Trimming removed 8 bases at V and 2 bases at J, with 15 bases between. The CDR3 consists of 14 residues. Germline CDR1 SNHLY, CDR2 FYNNEI. This CDR3 reads CASFRGGRNYGYTF. DNA of the CDR3: TGTGCCAGCTTCAGGGGCGGTAGGAACTATGGCTACACCTTC.

The chain carries TRBV28 and TRBJ2-7, with D perhaps TRBD1 or TRBD2 (5 bases each). Germline values: CDR1 MDHEN, CDR2 SYDVKM. This CDR3 is built from 14 residues. Deletions cut 4 bases from V and 5 bases from J, with 15 bases between. The CDR3 DNA sequence: TGTGCCAGCAGTTCATTCGGGGCTTCTCACGAGCAGTACTTC. Its protein is CASSSFGASHEQYF.

V is TRBV28 and J is TRBJ1-5; D remains ambiguous. This CDR3 is built from 15 residues. The ends were cut back, 3 bases at V and 0 bases at J, with 9 bases in the middle. The germline gives CDR1 MDHEN, CDR2 SYDVKM. DNA of the CDR3: TGTGCCAGCAGTTTCTCCTCCGTTAGCAATCAGCCCCAGCATTTT. Translating gives CASSFSSVSNQPQHF.

This chain uses TRBV28 with TRBJ2-3; D is uncertain. Germline V gene lookup returns CDR1 MDHEN and CDR2 SYDVKM. The CDR3 covers 18 residues. Trimming stripped 4 bases from V and 2 bases from J, with 22 bases between. CDR3 loop: CASSWPLNFSRPTDTQYF. The CDR3 bases are TGTGCCAGCAGTTGGCCCCTCAACTTCAGCCGACCCACAGATACGCAGTATTTT.

The rearrangement uses TRBV7-9 and TRBJ1-1; D is uncertain. The CDR3 has 12 amino acids. Between the trimmed V and J ends, which lost 3 bases and 6 bases, there was a span of 8 bases. CDR1 is SEHNR, CDR2 FQNEAQ, per germline (reference sequence). The CDR3 DNA sequence: TGTGCCAGCAGCTTGGCTCGCCCTGAAGCTTTCTTT. Its translation is CASSLARPEAFF.

The rearrangement links TRBV30 to TRBJ1-2, with a possible D match to TRBD1 (6 bases). With 4 bases removed from V and 6 bases from J, the gap between germline ends came to 9 bases. Germline V CDR1 and CDR2: GTSNPN, SVGIG (reference sequence). The length of the CDR3 is 11 residues. CDR3 sequence: CAWNRGNGYTF. Written as DNA, the CDR3 is TGTGCCTGGAATAGGGGGAATGGCTACACCTTC.

CDR3 DNA sequence: TGTGCCAGCAGTTTATCGTTCCAGCTGGACTACAATGAGCAGTTCTTC. Its protein product is CASSLSFQLDYNEQFF. The chain has TRBV27 and TRBJ2-1; D gene ambiguous. CDR3 length: 16 amino acids. Germline V gives CDR1 MNHEY, CDR2 SMNVEV (reference sequence). Trimming removed 0 bases at V and 3 bases at J, with 12 bases between.

A single count supports this clone. The chain employs TRBV9 and TRBJ2-3; 13 bases map to TRBD2. J gave up 3 bases and V 2 bases, and 9 bases lay outside the gene matches. The CDR3 length is 18 residues. CDR1 and CDR2 from the germline V gene are SGDLS and YYNGEE. The CDR3 sequence: CASSVRWQTSGGTDTQYF. In DNA form, the CDR3 reads TGTGCCAGCAGCGTCCGGTGGCAGACTAGCGGGGGGACAGATACGCAGTATTTT. The variable domain in full, with the rest retrieved from reference TRBV9 and TRBJ2-3, is DSGVTQTPKHLITATGQRVTLRCSPRSGDLSVYWYQQSLDQGLQFLIQYYNGEERAKGNILERFSAQQFPDLHSELNLSSLELGDSALYFCASSVRWQTSGGTDTQYFGPGTRLTVL.

This clone was detected only once. The J gene is TRBJ2-7, the V gene TRBV28, with TRBD1 matching 11 bases. V was pared by 8 bases and J by 7 bases, with 13 bases of the junction left unmatched. This CDR3 has 15 residues. CDR1 MDHEN and CDR2 SYDVKM come from the germline V gene. CDR3 sequence: CASLPLGQGAWEQYF. In DNA, the CDR3 is TGTGCCAGCCTACCTCTCGGACAGGGGGCTTGGGAGCAGTACTTC.

The gene calls are TRBV7-3 and TRBJ2-2; D unresolved. CDR1 and CDR2 (germline): SGHTA, FQGTGA. Trimming pared 6 bases from V and 5 bases from J, leaving 10 bases between. This CDR3 is built from 13 residues. In nucleotides, the CDR3 is TGTGCCAGCAGTTGGGTCGAGACCGGGGAGCTGTTTTTT. Its translation: CASSWVETGELFF.